Following are 7 T cell receptor beta chains from one sample sequenced in a study of blood T cell repertoires in COVID-19. Produced via immunoSEQ multiplex PCR; TCRdb's table is partial and in-frame only. The profile shows more than 150,000 clones, 87% of them singletons. Sequenced material: peripheral blood. All receptors derive from a woman in her 70s with COVID-19, enrolled during active disease.

This chain connects TRBV28 to TRBJ1-1; weak D call: TRBD1 (6 bases). V shed 10 bases and J shed 4 bases, with 10 bases lying between them. CDR3 length: 11 residues. CDR1 and CDR2 from the germline V gene are MDHEN and SYDVKM. This CDR3 reads CATRGATEAFF. The CDR3 DNA follows: TGTGCCACCCGGGGGGCCACTGAAGCTTTCTTT.

The chain is built from TRBV28 and TRBJ2-1, with TRBD2 matching over 8 bases. Germline lookup yields CDR1 MDHEN and CDR2 SYDVKM. V lost 8 bases and J lost 8; bases outside the gene matches: 8. This CDR3 has 13 amino acids. In nucleotides, the CDR3 is TGTGCCAGCGGGACTAGTAATCGCTATGAGCAGTTCTTC. Protein sequence: CASGTSNRYEQFF.

In this sample, this clone turned up once. DNA for the CDR3: TGTGCCTGGAGTGCTAGCGACACAGATACGCAGTATTTT. Encoded protein: CAWSASDTDTQYF. The rearrangement uses TRBV30 and TRBJ2-3, with D possibly being TRBD2 (6 bases). Germline CDR1 is GTSNPN and CDR2 is SVGIG (reference sequence). CDR3 length: 13 residues. V was cut by 1 base and J by 2 bases, with 7 bases left in between.

The chain recombines TRBV18 with TRBJ2-6; D remains unclear. Germline V gene sequence: CDR1 KGHSH, CDR2 LQKENI. The CDR3 is 14 residues long. V lost 4 bases and J 0 bases, leaving 4 bases between the germline ends. The CDR3 region is CASSRDSGANVLTF. Written as DNA, the CDR3 is TGTGCCAGCTCACGAGACTCTGGGGCCAACGTCCTGACTTTC.

The chain carries TRBV27 and TRBJ2-7; D uncertain. Germline CDR1 MNHEY, CDR2 SMNVEV (reference sequence). The CDR3 runs to 15 residues. V was clipped by 5 bases and J by 0 bases, with 14 bases between them. Written as DNA, the CDR3 is TGTGCCAGCAGTCCCACCCAAGCGTACTCCTACGAGCAGTACTTC. Translated, it gives CASSPTQAYSYEQYF.

The rearrangement uses TRBV2 and TRBJ2-3; 9 nucleotides align to TRBD2. Germline trimming cut 6 bases from V and 2 bases from J; bases unmatched to any gene: 6. CDR3 length: 15 amino acids. Germline V CDR1 and CDR2: SNHLY, FYNNEI. The CDR3 loop reads CASSELAGTTDTQYF. Written as DNA, the CDR3 is TGTGCCAGCAGCGAGCTAGCGGGGACCACAGATACGCAGTATTTT.

The rearrangement links TRBV9 to TRBJ1-5; maybe TRBD1 (5 bases). CDR1 SGDLS and CDR2 YYNGEE come from the germline V gene. This CDR3 is 14 amino acids long. The V end lost 0 bases, the J end lost 5 bases, and 9 bases lay between the germline ends. This CDR3 is CASSVDGGDQPQHF. CDR3 coding DNA: TGTGCCAGCAGCGTAGACGGGGGGGATCAGCCCCAGCATTTT.